The present T cell receptor (beta chain) was sequenced within a study of cytomegalovirus exposure and HLA in healthy donors. Overall study results and limits: CMV serostatus stood as the only immune exposure information on hand. A later analysis linked a missense DCLRE1C variant to TCR beta V- and J-gene trimming. As a later analysis revealed, most CMV-associated TCR beta chains appeared HLA-restricted.

With respect to this clone: Its antigen is as yet unknown.

The CDR3 consists of 16 residues. Germline CDR1 and CDR2: MDHEN and SYDVKM. V shed 6 bases and J shed 5 bases, with 21 bases lying between them. Use of 60 Vbeta and 13 Jbeta primers characterized the PCR. Profiled with immunoSEQ multiplex PCR; TCRdb holds only in-frame clones, not every one. The table lists around 150,000 clones, roughly 78% of them singletons. Sequenced: PBMCs. V gene TRBV28 combines with J gene TRBJ2-3, with D possibly being TRBD2 (6 bases). The origin of this receptor is a man aged 40-50 years in good health and CMV-seropositive. The CDR3 sequence: CASSSPGGTAGDTQYF. CDR3 bases: TGTGCCAGCAGCTCCCCCGGCGGGACTGCGGGAGATACGCAGTATTTT.